A selection of T cell receptor beta chains follows, all from one sample in a study of cytomegalovirus exposure and HLA in healthy donors. Produced via immunoSEQ multiplex PCR; TCRdb's table is partial and in-frame only. Altogether about 140,000 clones are present, around 63% being singletons, with the ten largest covering 1.5% to 2%. The specimen was PBMCs. These receptors all stem from a human donor in good health. The CDR3 runs from the conserved cysteine through the conserved F or W. D genes are given only for firm matches. Expanded clones get a size class; other rows say once, few or many, or leave the size out.

>TRBV2|TRBD1|TRBJ1-1|few
TGTGCCAGCAGTCTCACAGGGGCCGGTGAAGCTTTCTTT
CASSLTGAGEAFF
>TRBV18|TRBD1|TRBJ1-1|few
TGTGCCAGCTCACCAAAGGACAGGGGCTCCACTGAAGCTTTCTTT
CASSPKDRGSTEAFF
>TRBV2|-|TRBJ2-5|once
TGTGCCAGCAGTATACGCAGGTCAAAAGAGACCCAGTACTTC
CASSIRRSKETQYF
>TRBV10-3|TRBD1|TRBJ2-2|few
TGTGCCATCAGGGGGGACAGGGGGCGCGACACCGGGGAGCTGTTTTTT
CAIRGDRGRDTGELFF
>TRBV28|-|TRBJ1-1|once
TGTGCCAGCAGTATCCAGGGGCAGGGCACTGAAGCTTTCTTT
CASSIQGQGTEAFF
>TRBV27|TRBD1|TRBJ2-1|-
TGTGCCAGCAGACGGACAGGTTCTTTCGCTGAGCAGTTCTTC
CASRRTGSFAEQFF
>TRBV11-2|TRBD2|TRBJ2-4|-
TGTGCCAGCAGCAATCCTAGCGGGAGTTCAGGGGCCAAAAACATTCAGTACTTC
CASSNPSGSSGAKNIQYF
>TRBV15|TRBD1|TRBJ2-7|few
TGTGCCACCAGGGGGGACAGCTCCTACGAGCAGTACTTC
CATRGDSSYEQYF
>TRBV5-1|-|TRBJ1-5|few
TGCGCCAGCAGCTTCGAAGGGGGTAGAGGGCAGCCCCAGCATTTT
CASSFEGGRGQPQHF
>TRBV9|-|TRBJ2-2|-
TGTGCCAGCAGCGTTCTCCGTGGGGGCTCCGGGGAGCTGTTTTTT
CASSVLRGGSGELFF
>TRBV10-2|TRBD2|TRBJ2-7|-
TGCGCCAGCCTGAGCGGGAGATCCTACGAGCAGTACTTC
CASLSGRSYEQYF
>TRBV6-4|TRBD2|TRBJ2-1|-
TGTGCCAGCAGTGCCGGGACTAATAGTGAGCAGTTCTTC
CASSAGTNSEQFF
>TRBV15|-|TRBJ1-2|-
TGTGCCACCAGCAGAGATCGGCAGGGCGGCTACACCTTC
CATSRDRQGGYTF
>TRBV6-5|-|TRBJ2-5|-
TGTGCCAGCAGTGGGACACGCCAAGAGACCCAGTACTTC
CASSGTRQETQYF
>TRBV28|-|TRBJ1-4|-
TGTGCCAGCACCCCATACAGGCTTAATGAAAAACTGTTTTTT
CASTPYRLNEKLFF
>TRBV15|-|TRBJ1-5|-
TGTGCCACCAGCACCCTAGGTCGGGGAAAGAGGACGCCCCAGCATTTT
CATSTLGRGKRTPQHF
>TRBV5-5|-|TRBJ2-2|-
TGTGCCAGCAGCGCCTCAGGGATCCGAAGGGACACCGGGGAGCTGTTTTTT
CASSASGIRRDTGELFF
>TRBV11-2|TRBD2|TRBJ2-1|-
TGTGCCAGCAGCTTAGGGACTAGCGGAAACAATGAGCAGTTCTTC
CASSLGTSGNNEQFF
>TRBV7-3|-|TRBJ1-3|-
TGTGCCAGCAGCTTAACTGGGAGCAGGGGAAACACCATATATTTT
CASSLTGSRGNTIYF
>TRBV5-1|-|TRBJ1-4|-
TGCGCCAGCACGGGGGGTGCTAATGAAAAACTGTTTTTT
CASTGGANEKLFF
>TRBV4-2|-|TRBJ1-3|-
TGTGCCAGCAGCCAAGATCTCCAGGGGCCTGGAAACACCATATATTTT
CASSQDLQGPGNTIYF
>TRBV7-8|TRBD2|TRBJ2-2|-
TGTGCCAGCAGCCTGCATACTAGCGGTAACACCGGGGAGCTGTTTTTT
CASSLHTSGNTGELFF
>TRBV5-5|-|TRBJ1-5|-
TGTGCCAGCAGCTTGCTGGCAGGGGGCAATCAGCCCCAGCATTTT
CASSLLAGGNQPQHF
>TRBV7-8|TRBD1|TRBJ1-3|-
TGTGCCAGCAGCTCCCGGGACAGCGGAAACACCATATATTTT
CASSSRDSGNTIYF
>TRBV2|-|TRBJ2-7|few
TGTGCCAGCAGTCCCCTCCTCGACAGTCCCACGCATTACTTC
CASSPLLDSPTHYF
>TRBV9|TRBD1|TRBJ2-2|-
TGTGCCAGCAGCGTAGGGCAGGGGGCGGCGAACACCGGGGAGCTGTTTTTT
CASSVGQGAANTGELFF
>TRBV27|TRBD2|TRBJ2-4|-
TGTGCCAGCAGTTTATGGGGAGGGATGGGGGCCAAAAACATTCAGTACTTC
CASSLWGGMGAKNIQYF
>TRBV9|TRBD2|TRBJ2-1|-
TGTGCCAGCAGCGAGAGCGGGAGGGCGAATGAGCAGTTCTTC
CASSESGRANEQFF
>TRBV5-1|-|TRBJ2-3|once
TGCGCCAGCGCTCAGGCGGGCCAATCAAGCGATACGCAGTATTTT
CASAQAGQSSDTQYF
>TRBV5-1|-|TRBJ2-1|-
TGCGCCAGCAGCTTGGCCGCAGGGGGGCACAATGAGCAGTTCTTC
CASSLAAGGHNEQFF
>TRBV6-1|-|TRBJ2-1|-
TGTGCCAGCAGTGATCGGGGGTACTACAATGAGCAGTTCTTC
CASSDRGYYNEQFF
>TRBV2|TRBD2|TRBJ2-5|-
TGTGCCAGCACTCCCCCCCTAGCGGGAGGCCACGAGGGGACCCAGTACTTC
CASTPPLAGGHEGTQYF
>TRBV12-2|-|TRBJ1-3|-
TGTGCAAGTCGCTTAGATAAACAGGGGGTGCTGGCCGGAAACACCATATATTTT
CASRLDKQGVLAGNTIYF
>TRBV9|-|TRBJ2-3|few
TGTGCCAGCAGCGTAGCCTCAGATACGCAGTATTTT
CASSVASDTQYF
>TRBV27|TRBD1|TRBJ2-2|-
TGTGCCAGCAGTAGCCCCGCCCTTACAGGGGCCACCGGGGAGCTGTTTTTT
CASSSPALTGATGELFF
>TRBV27|-|TRBJ2-7|few
TGTGCCAGCAGTTTTTCCAACGAGCAGTACTTC
CASSFSNEQYF
>TRBV6-1|-|TRBJ2-2|-
TGTGCCAGCAGTGAAGCGGTCTGGGAAGCGGACACCGGGGAGCTGTTTTTT
CASSEAVWEADTGELFF
>TRBV10-1|TRBD2|TRBJ2-7|once
TGCGCCAAAAAGCCGGGACTAGCGGGCTACGAGCAGTACTTC
CAKKPGLAGYEQYF
>TRBV28|TRBD1|TRBJ2-7|-
TGTGCCAGCAGTTCCGGACAGGCAAGCTCTTACGAGCAGTACTTC
CASSSGQASSYEQYF
>TRBV18|-|TRBJ1-5|-
TGTGCCAGCTCAGTACAGCCCTGGGGCAATCAGCCCCAGCATTTT
CASSVQPWGNQPQHF
>TRBV9|TRBD2|TRBJ2-1|few
TGTGCCAGCAGCACACAAAAACTTAGCGGGACACCCTACAATGAGCAGTTCTTC
CASSTQKLSGTPYNEQFF
>TRBV28|-|TRBJ2-1|-
TGTGCCAGCAGTTTTGCGTACAATGAGCAGTTCTTC
CASSFAYNEQFF
>TRBV14|TRBD1|TRBJ2-7|-
TGTGCCTCCCAGACAGGGGCCTCCTACGAGCAGTACTTC
CASQTGASYEQYF
>TRBV18|-|TRBJ2-5|-
TGTGCCAGCTCACGAACAGGGAGTATGCCCCAGTACTTC
CASSRTGSMPQYF
>TRBV7-8|TRBD1|TRBJ2-7|-
TGTGCCAGCAGCCCTGGGACAGGGGACTACGAGCAGTACTTC
CASSPGTGDYEQYF
>TRBV5-1|TRBD1|TRBJ2-7|-
TGCGCCAGCACATTGGAAGTGGGACAGGGTGTTTACGAGCAGTACTTC
CASTLEVGQGVYEQYF
>TRBV9|-|TRBJ2-5|-
TGTGCCAGCAGCGTTCAGGGGTGGGGAGAGACCCAGTACTTC
CASSVQGWGETQYF
>TRBV6-1|-|TRBJ1-2|once
TGTGCCAGCAGTGTATACAGGGAGCGCTACGGCTACACCTTC
CASSVYRERYGYTF
>TRBV27|TRBD2|TRBJ2-1|once
TGTGCCAGCAGTGCAGGGGAGGCCCTCACTAGCGGGAGACTCGATGAGCAGTTCTTC
CASSAGEALTSGRLDEQFF
>TRBV5-1|-|TRBJ2-7|-
TGCGCCAGCAGCTTGACAGGAGGAGGGTACGAGCAGTACTTC
CASSLTGGGYEQYF
>TRBV27|-|TRBJ1-1|-
TGTGCCAGCAGTTCCGCCAACAGGGAAGTGAGCGGCACTGAAGCTTTCTTT
CASSSANREVSGTEAFF
>TRBV18|TRBD1|TRBJ2-1|-
TGTGCCAGCTCACCGACAGGGACCGATGAGCAGTTCTTC
CASSPTGTDEQFF
>TRBV7-2|TRBD2|TRBJ2-7|once
TGTGCCAGCAGCTCCCGGGACTACCTCTCCTACGAGCAGTACTTC
CASSSRDYLSYEQYF